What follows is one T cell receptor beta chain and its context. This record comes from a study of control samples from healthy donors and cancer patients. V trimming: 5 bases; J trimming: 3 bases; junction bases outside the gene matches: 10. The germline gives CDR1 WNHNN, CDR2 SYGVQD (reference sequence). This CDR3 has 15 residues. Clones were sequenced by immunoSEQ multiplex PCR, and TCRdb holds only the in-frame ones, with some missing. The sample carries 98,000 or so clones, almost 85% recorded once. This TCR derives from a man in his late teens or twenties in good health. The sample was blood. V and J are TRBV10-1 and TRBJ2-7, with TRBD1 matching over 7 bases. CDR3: CASSIPDRANYEQYF. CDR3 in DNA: TGCGCCAGCAGTATTCCCGACAGGGCGAACTACGAGCAGTACTTC.